Below, one TCR beta chain is given with its context. This specimen comes from a study of OX40 agonist ivuxolimab in advanced cancers. Data came from immunoSEQ multiplex PCR; TCRdb stores just in-frame clones and leaves some out. Found here are around 26,000 clones, approximately 75% of them singletons; the top ten hold roughly 24%. Germline loops: CDR1 MNHNS, CDR2 SASEGT. The J segment lost 1 base and the V segment lost 4 bases, leaving 3 bases of the junction unmatched. The CDR3 runs 14 residues. The TCR comes from an adult with an advanced solid tumor such as melanoma, head and neck, liver or kidney cancer. The V and J genes are TRBV6-1 and TRBJ1-1, with TRBD1 matching 7 bases. The sample was CD4+ or CD8+ T cells sorted from blood, taken in a trial of the OX40 agonist ivuxolimab. CDR3 DNA: TGTGCCAGCAGTGTTGCAGGGGGGAACACTGAAGCTTTCTTT. The encoded protein is CASSVAGGNTEAFF.